This entry lists 20 T cell receptor beta chains sequenced from one sample in a study of tissue T cells after allogeneic stem cell transplantation. Assay used: immunoSEQ multiplex PCR; TCRdb lists only in-frame clones, some missing. The data hold about 2,000 clones, with about half observed a single time. Described time point: mouse harvest day 7 after allogeneic transplant. Tail vein injection delivered 10^7 T-cell-depleted bone marrow cells and 10^6 splenic CD5+ T cells. The sample was spleen. Source of these receptors: a female BALB/c mouse given C57BL/6 T cells with graft-versus-host disease after an allogeneic hematopoietic cell transplant.

As regards this clone: Gene and germline names: mouse. The CDR3 goes on 1 residue after the read ends, and that part is filled in from the germline J gene. The genes are TRBV3 and TRBJ2-2; the D is unclear. The CDR3 is 13 residues long. V lost 6 bases and J lost 0, with 5 bases in between. Per the germline V gene, CDR1 is SNHLY and CDR2 is FYNGKV (reference sequence). CDR3 loop: CASSGTNTGQLYF. The CDR3 bases that were read are TGTGCCAGCAGTGGGACAAACACCGGGCAGCTCTAC.

Worth noting for this clone: Germline and genes: mouse. The read ends 1 residue shy of where the CDR3 ends; the end is completed using the germline J gene. V is TRBV26 and J is TRBJ2-2, with 7 bases lining up with TRBD1. With 5 bases clipped from V and 3 bases from J, the junction kept 3 bases outside the gene matches. Germline CDR1 is KGHPV and CDR2 is FQNQEV (reference sequence). The CDR3 consists of 14 residues. The sequenced part of the CDR3 DNA is TGTGCCAGCAGTTACAGGGGTGACACCGGGCAGCTCTAC. Translated: CASSYRGDTGQLY. In full, the CDR3 is CASSYRGDTGQLYF.

This clone has more than one count but fewer than ten. Gene names follow the mouse nomenclature. The read falls 1 residue short of the CDR3 end, and the missing part is taken from the germline J gene. The chain employs TRBV19 and TRBJ2-2; maybe TRBD2 (7 bases). This CDR3 is 16 amino acids long. Germline V CDR1 and CDR2: FNHDT, SITEND (reference sequence). Trimming pared 0 bases from V and 4 bases from J, leaving 13 bases between. CDR3 loop: CASSIERRGGTGQLYF. The part of the CDR3 DNA that was read is TGTGCCAGCAGTATAGAGAGGAGGGGGGGCACCGGGCAGCTCTAC. The full variable domain, in which reference TRBV19 and TRBJ2-2 provide the parts outside the CDR3, is GGIITQTPKFLIGQEGQKLTLKCQQNFNHDTMYWYRQDSGKGLRLIYYSITENDLQKGDLSEGYDASREKKSSFSLTVTSAQKNEMAVFLCASSIERRGGTGQLYFGEGSKLTVL.

This clone was found a few times. The gene names given are mouse names. Read sequence stops 1 residue before the CDR3 end, and the germline J gene provides the missing end. The rearrangement links TRBV20 to TRBJ1-5, with 8 bases aligning to TRBD1. The V gene end was trimmed by 6 bases and the J gene end by 1 base; junction bases not matched to a gene: 2. The CDR3 loop spans 13 amino acids. Germline CDR1 and CDR2: GFQATS and STVNSAI. The CDR3 sequence is CGARQGNNQAPLF. The CDR3 bases that were read are TGTGGTGCAAGACAGGGGAACAACCAGGCTCCGCTT.

A word on this clone: The genes are named according to mouse. The CDR3 end falls 1 residue outside the read, so it is completed with the germline J gene. V usage is TRBV13-3 and J usage is TRBJ1-1; 8 bases are shared with TRBD1. The J segment lost 0 bases and the V segment lost 5 bases, leaving 0 bases of the junction unmatched. Germline assignment: CDR1 NNHDY and CDR2 SYVADS. This CDR3 region has 13 residues. Incomplete CDR3 DNA: TGTGCCAGCAGGGACAGGGAGAACACAGAAGTCTTC. Translating gives CASRDRENTEVF. The entire CDR3 is CASRDRENTEVFF.

Comment on this clone: Genes and germline are mouse. The read finishes 1 residue shy of the CDR3 end, and the germline J gene is used to complete it. The rearrangement uses TRBV31 and TRBJ2-5; D remains ambiguous. Germline CDR1 reads GKSSPN; CDR2 reads SITVG. The CDR3 runs 14 residues. V was trimmed by 0 bases and J by 1 base, leaving 8 bases between them. The DNA read from the CDR3 is TGTGCCTGGAGTCTAGGAAGGGACCAAGACACCCAGTAC. Translating it yields CAWSLGRDQDTQY. The CDR3, in full, reads CAWSLGRDQDTQYF.

With respect to this clone: Genes and germline come from the mouse. Read coverage stops 1 residue before the CDR3 terminus; the germline J gene supplies the remainder. The same CDR3 arises from other DNA sequences in this sample as well. The gene calls are TRBV26 and TRBJ2-7, with unresolved D. Looked up from germline, CDR1 is KGHPV and CDR2 is FQNQEV (reference sequence). This CDR3 is built from 12 residues. V lost 2 bases and J lost 4, with 6 bases in between. The part of the CDR3 DNA that was read is TGTGCCAGCAGTCTGGGTCAGTATGAACAGTAC. This gives the protein CASSLGQYEQY. The whole CDR3 protein reads CASSLGQYEQYF.

This clone was counted between two and nine times. These gene names are mouse names. The read terminates 1 residue before the CDR3 end, so the remaining end is supplied by the germline J gene. The rearrangement links TRBV13-1 to TRBJ2-3; 11 bases fit TRBD1. The junction had 2 bases not matched to a gene; V was cut back by 3 bases and J by 8 bases. CDR1 NSHNY and CDR2 SYGAGN come from the germline V gene. The CDR3 is 13 residues long. The CDR3 protein is CASSGTGGGTLYF. The part of the CDR3 DNA that was read is TGTGCCAGCAGTGGGACAGGGGGCGGAACGCTGTAT.

As regards this clone: Genes and germline are mouse. The observed sequence ends 1 residue before the CDR3 terminus, with the missing tail filled in from the germline J gene. The rearrangement uses TRBV14 and TRBJ2-1; D remains unclear. V dropped 1 base and J dropped 5 bases, with 4 bases sitting between them. Germline CDR1 reads SGHDT; CDR2 reads FRDEAV. The CDR3 extends over 12 amino acids. The CDR3: CASSFRDAEQFF. CDR3 bases read: TGTGCCAGCAGTTTCCGGGATGCTGAGCAGTTC. Complete variable domain (other parts from reference TRBV14 and TRBJ2-1): EAGVTQSPRYAVLQEGQAVSFWCDPISGHDTLYWYQQPRDQGPQLLVYFRDEAVIDNSQLPSDRFSAVRPKGTNSTLKIQSAKQGDTATYLCASSFRDAEQFFGPGTRLTVL.

A word on this clone: Gene names follow the mouse nomenclature. The read ends 1 residue before the CDR3 terminus; that terminus is restored from the germline J gene. J is TRBJ2-5 and V is TRBV13-1; possibly TRBD1 or TRBD2 for D (5 bases each). This CDR3 contains 15 residues. CDR1 is NSHNY and CDR2 is SYGAGN in the germline V gene. V lost 0 bases, J lost 2 bases, and 10 bases lay in between. The CDR3 spells CASSDAGHGQDTQYF. The sequenced part of the CDR3 DNA is TGTGCCAGCAGTGATGCGGGGCATGGCCAAGACACCCAGTAC.

As concerns this clone: Gene names denote mouse genes. Read data end 1 residue before the CDR3 end; the end is taken from the germline J gene. The chain employs TRBV20 and TRBJ2-5; the match to TRBD2 covers 10 bases. The ends lost 1 base at V and 2 bases at J; junction bases unmatched: 3. Germline CDR1 reads GFQATS; CDR2 reads STVNSAI. The CDR3 sequence is 15 residues long. The CDR3 spells CGARVWGGAQDTQYF. The DNA read from the CDR3 is TGTGGTGCTAGGGTCTGGGGGGGCGCCCAAGACACCCAGTAC.

In its sample, this clone ranks as hyperexpanded. Gene names denote mouse genes. The read halts 1 residue ahead of the CDR3 end, with the missing end drawn from the germline J gene. V gene TRBV12-1 combines with J gene TRBJ1-2, with D possibly matching TRBD1 (5 bases). From germline, CDR1 is SGHSN and CDR2 HYEKVE. V shed 1 base and J shed 4 bases, with 6 bases lying between them. There are 12 residues in the CDR3. CDR3 region: CASSLGGSDYTF. The part of the CDR3 DNA that was read is TGTGCCAGCTCTCTTGGGGGCTCCGACTACACC.

This clone is classed as large (0.1 to 1%). Gene names and germline match the mouse. The read is 1 residue too short to cover the CDR3 end, so that end is filled in from the germline J gene. The V gene is TRBV13-1, the J gene TRBJ2-7; 10 nucleotides match TRBD1. J was trimmed by 1 base and V by 3 bases; bases with no gene match: 4. Germline V CDR1 and CDR2: NSHNY, SYGAGN. The CDR3 contains 15 residues. CDR3 DNA (partial): TGTGCCAGCAGTGTCCCGGACAGGGGGTCCTATGAACAGTAC. Translated: CASSVPDRGSYEQY. Given in full, the CDR3 is CASSVPDRGSYEQYF.

Comments on this clone: Genes and germline come from the mouse. The observed sequence ends 1 residue before the CDR3 terminus, with the missing tail filled in from the germline J gene. V and J are TRBV13-1 and TRBJ2-5; 10 nucleotides align to TRBD2. With 0 bases clipped from V and 6 bases from J, the junction kept 7 bases outside the gene matches. CDR1 and CDR2 from the germline V gene are NSHNY and SYGAGN. This CDR3 is built from 16 residues. The DNA read from the CDR3 is TGTGCCAGCAGTGATGCAGGCTGGGGGGGCATGGACACCCAGTAC. Encoded protein: CASSDAGWGGMDTQY. In full, the CDR3 is CASSDAGWGGMDTQYF.

To note about this clone: The germline and genes are mouse ones. The read terminates 1 residue before the CDR3 end, so the remaining end is supplied by the germline J gene. The chain couples TRBV26 to TRBJ1-1; 7 nucleotides agree with TRBD1. Per germline, CDR1 KGHPV and CDR2 FQNQEV (reference sequence). Losses at the gene ends were 4 bases for V and 0 bases for J; bases not matched to a gene: 2. This CDR3 comprises 14 residues. Partial CDR3 DNA: TGTGCCAGCAGTCGGGGGACAGCAAACACAGAAGTCTTC. This gives the protein CASSRGTANTEVF. The full CDR3 is CASSRGTANTEVFF.

On this clone itself: Mouse gene names and germline throughout. The read comes to an end 1 residue before the CDR3 does, leaving the germline J gene to fill in the end. The chain combines TRBV31 with TRBJ1-1; 7 nucleotides agree with TRBD1. The CDR3 is 14 amino acids. Germline loops: CDR1 GKSSPN, CDR2 SITVG. The ends lost 1 base at V and 3 bases at J; junction bases unmatched: 5. CDR3 DNA (partial): TGTGCCTGGAGTCCGACAGGGAAGGACACAGAAGTCTTC. Residues: CAWSPTGKDTEVF. The whole CDR3 sequence is CAWSPTGKDTEVFF. The full variable domain, with the rest looked up from reference TRBV31 and TRBJ1-1, is AQTIHQWPVAEIKAVGSPLSLGCTIKGKSSPNLYWYWQATGGTLQQLFYSITVGQVESVVQLNLSASRPKDDQFILSTEKLLLSHSGFYLCAWSPTGKDTEVFFGKGTRLTVV.

About this clone: The listed genes are named as in mouse. The read is 1 residue too short to cover the CDR3 end, so that end is filled in from the germline J gene. J is TRBJ2-4 and V is TRBV13-2; 8 bases line up with TRBD2. V lost 0 bases and J lost 0; bases outside the gene matches: 3. There are 16 residues in the CDR3. Germline V gene lookup returns CDR1 NNHNN and CDR2 SYGAGS (reference sequence). The CDR3 spells CASGDAAGGSQNTLYF. The sequenced CDR3 bases are TGTGCCAGCGGTGATGCTGCTGGGGGGAGTCAAAACACCTTGTAC.

Of note for this clone: Gene names refer to mouse genes. The CDR3 is cut off 1 residue early in the read; its end comes from the germline J gene. This chain connects TRBV19 to TRBJ2-1; D remains unclear. The germline CDR1 and CDR2 sequences are FNHDT and SITEND (reference sequence). The CDR3 runs to 14 residues. V gave up 0 bases and J gave up 2 bases, with 6 bases separating them. CDR3 amino acids: CASSIVGHYAEQFF. The CDR3 DNA, read in part, is TGTGCCAGCAGTATAGTTGGGCACTATGCTGAGCAGTTC. Supplemented by reference TRBV19 and TRBJ2-1, the full variable domain reads GGIITQTPKFLIGQEGQKLTLKCQQNFNHDTMYWYRQDSGKGLRLIYYSITENDLQKGDLSEGYDASREKKSSFSLTVTSAQKNEMAVFLCASSIVGHYAEQFFGPGTRLTVL.

Comments on this clone: Gene names follow the mouse nomenclature. The sequence runs out 1 residue before the end of the CDR3; the remainder is reconstructed from the germline J gene. This chain uses TRBV26 with TRBJ2-1; no firm D call. Germline assignment: CDR1 KGHPV and CDR2 FQNQEV (reference sequence). V dropped 2 bases and J dropped 0 bases, with 8 bases sitting between them. This CDR3 comprises 15 residues. Here the CDR3 reads CASSLDNYNYAEQFF. The CDR3 DNA, read in part, is TGTGCCAGCAGTCTGGACAATTATAACTATGCTGAGCAGTTC.

A word on this clone: Any gene name here is a mouse gene name. The read terminates 1 residue before the CDR3 end, so the remaining end is supplied by the germline J gene. The V call is TRBV12-2, the J call TRBJ2-5, with 9 bases identical to TRBD1. This CDR3 has 15 amino acids. The germline gives CDR1 SGHLS, CDR2 HYDKME. Germline trimming cut 0 bases from V and 4 bases from J; bases unmatched to any gene: 4. CDR3 sequence reads: CASSLDRDREDTQYF. The sequenced part of the CDR3 DNA is TGTGCCAGCTCTCTCGACCGGGACAGGGAAGACACCCAGTAC.